Shown below are 18 T cell receptor beta chains from a single sample sequenced in a study of shared clonotypes between healthy human individuals. Sequenced by immunoSEQ multiplex PCR; TCRdb stores in-frame clones only, minus some. The sample includes roughly 510,000 clones, about three quarters of them seen just once. The sequenced material came from PBMCs. Source of these receptors: a woman aged 40 to 50 in good health. Some clones in this sample may be carry-over from other donors' samples.

J is TRBJ2-1 and V is TRBV5-5; 9 nucleotides agree with TRBD1. J was trimmed by 5 bases and V by 7 bases; bases with no gene match: 10. CDR3 size: 15 residues. Germline V gene lookup returns CDR1 SGHKS and CDR2 YYEKEE (reference sequence). The CDR3 coding sequence is TGTGCCAGCCGTATACAGGGGGCCGGGGACAATGAGCAGTTCTTC. Its protein product is CASRIQGAGDNEQFF.

The chain joins TRBV5-6 to TRBJ2-1; 10 bases map to TRBD2. The CDR3 sequence is 14 residues long. V lost 4 bases, J lost 7 bases, and 5 bases stayed unmatched. The germline V gene encodes CDR1 SGHDT and CDR2 YYEEEE. The CDR3 reads CASSRGLAVNEQFF. The CDR3 nucleotides are TGTGCCAGCAGCCGCGGACTAGCGGTGAATGAGCAGTTCTTC.

This chain joins TRBV27 and TRBJ1-5, with a tentative D call TRBD1 (6 bases). The CDR3 consists of 13 residues. The ends were cut back, 4 bases at V and 6 bases at J, with 10 bases in the middle. CDR1 MNHEY and CDR2 SMNVEV come from the germline V gene (reference sequence). The CDR3 is CASSSGAGQPQHF. The CDR3 DNA sequence: TGTGCCAGCAGTTCAGGGGCCGGTCAGCCCCAGCATTTT.

The gene calls are TRBV7-2 and TRBJ2-1; possible D gene TRBD2, 6 bases. V was pared by 10 bases and J by 6 bases, with 16 bases between. The CDR3 has 13 residues. Germline V CDR1 and CDR2: SGHTA, FQGNSA. CDR3 nucleotide sequence: TGTGCCATGGGACTCAAGACGACCAATGAGCAGTTCTTC. Protein sequence: CAMGLKTTNEQFF.

This chain links TRBV6-5 with TRBJ1-2, with D possibly TRBD1 on 6 matching bases. CDR3 size: 15 residues. Per germline, CDR1 MNHEY and CDR2 SVGAGI. Between the trimmed V and J ends, which lost 0 bases and 6 bases, there was a span of 14 bases. Written as DNA, the CDR3 is TGTGCCAGCAGTTACTCGTACAGGGACTACCATGGCTACACCTTC. Protein sequence: CASSYSYRDYHGYTF.

This clone was counted a few times. V is TRBV7-2 and J is TRBJ2-1; 7 nucleotides agree with TRBD2. After removal of 3 bases from V and 7 bases from J, the junction contained 9 bases not matched to a gene. The CDR3 covers 15 residues. Looked up from germline, CDR1 is SGHTA and CDR2 is FQGNSA. The CDR3 spells CASSFRRESPNEQFF. The CDR3 DNA reads as TGTGCCAGCAGCTTCCGGCGGGAGAGTCCGAATGAGCAGTTCTTC.

J is TRBJ1-4 and V is TRBV27; D possibly corresponds to TRBD1 (6 bases). The CDR3 is made up of 21 amino acids. Germline CDR1 and CDR2: MNHEY and SMNVEV (reference sequence). With 0 bases removed from V and 3 bases from J, the gap between germline ends came to 26 bases. The CDR3, as DNA: TGTGCCAGCAGTTTATCGAACACAGGGAGTGCTCCGGATCCCCCTAATGAAAAACTGTTTTTT. Amino acid sequence: CASSLSNTGSAPDPPNEKLFF.

J is TRBJ2-5 and V is TRBV7-2; TRBD2 matches at 10 bases. CDR3 size: 15 residues. The V gene end was trimmed by 1 base and the J gene end by 13 bases; junction bases not matched to a gene: 12. The germline V gene encodes CDR1 SGHTA and CDR2 FQGNSA. CDR3 protein: CASSLGSGTSVSSYF. The CDR3 DNA is TGTGCCAGCAGCTTAGGATCCGGGACTAGCGTCAGCTCGTACTTC.

This clone was detected only once. The CDR3 sequence is CASSPPLRSGANVLTF. The CDR3 bases are TGTGCCAGCAGCCCACCACTTCGCTCTGGGGCCAACGTCCTGACTTTC. J is TRBJ2-6 and V is TRBV5-5; unclear D gene. Germline assignment: CDR1 SGHKS and CDR2 YYEKEE (reference sequence). Trimming took off 4 bases at V and 0 bases at J, with 11 bases between the two ends. The length of the CDR3 is 16 residues.

The chain has TRBV9 and TRBJ2-7; 14 nucleotides line up with TRBD2. Germline loops: CDR1 SGDLS, CDR2 YYNGEE. Trimming removed 3 bases from V and 6 bases from J; junction bases left unmatched: 5. The CDR3 is made up of 15 amino acids. The CDR3 loop is CASSGSGTSGSEQYF. The CDR3 DNA is TGTGCCAGCAGCGGATCCGGGACTAGCGGGAGCGAGCAGTACTTC.

The J gene is TRBJ2-7, the V gene TRBV13; D ambiguous. CDR3 length: 15 amino acids. Trimming shortened V by 2 bases and J by 1 base, and 12 bases separated the two germline ends. Germline V CDR1 and CDR2: PRHDT, FYEKMQ (reference sequence). CDR3 in amino acids: CASSLLGPDSYEQYF. DNA of the CDR3: TGTGCCAGCAGCTTACTTGGTCCGGATTCCTACGAGCAGTACTTC.

The chain joins TRBV5-1 to TRBJ2-5; weak D call: TRBD2 (6 bases). Trimming took 0 bases from V and 1 from J, leaving 13 bases between them. The CDR3 spans 16 residues. Germline V gene lookup returns CDR1 SGHRS and CDR2 YFSETQ. CDR3 region: CASSLGDFIRQETQYF. In DNA, the CDR3 is TGCGCCAGCAGCTTGGGGGACTTTATTCGCCAAGAGACCCAGTACTTC. The full variable domain, completed using reference TRBV5-1 and TRBJ2-5, is KAGVTQTPRYLIKTRGQQVTLSCSPISGHRSVSWYQQTPGQGLQFLFEYFSETQRNKGNFPGRFSGRQFSNSRSEMNVSTLELGDSALYLCASSLGDFIRQETQYFGPGTRLLVL.

This sequence joins TRBV7-2 and TRBJ2-2, with D possibly TRBD2 on 6 matching bases. The V gene lost 4 bases and the J gene lost 2 bases, with 11 bases spanning the gap. CDR3 size: 15 residues. Germline lookup yields CDR1 SGHTA and CDR2 FQGNSA. The CDR3 nucleotides are TGTGCCAGCAGCTCGACTAGAGGCAACACCGGGGAGCTGTTTTTT. Amino acids: CASSSTRGNTGELFF.

This clone was observed once. The chain employs TRBV2 and TRBJ2-5; maybe TRBD1 (5 bases). V was trimmed by 7 bases and J by 5 bases, leaving 14 bases between them. The CDR3 has 13 amino acids. CDR1 and CDR2 from the germline V gene are SNHLY and FYNNEI. The CDR3 region is CASNLNKGETQYF. The CDR3 DNA is TGTGCCAGCAATCTTAACAAGGGGGAGACCCAGTACTTC.

Of note for this clone: The sample has other DNA sequences that encode this CDR3 too. The chain links TRBV29-1 to TRBJ1-5; a weak D match, TRBD1 (6 bases). Deletions cut 6 bases from V and 7 bases from J, with 13 bases between. Germline V gene lookup returns CDR1 SQVTM and CDR2 ANQGSEA. The CDR3 contains 12 residues. CDR3 loop: CSVAQGDQPQHF. The CDR3 DNA is TGCAGCGTGGCACAGGGTGACCAGCCCCAGCATTTT.

The J gene is TRBJ1-1, the V gene TRBV7-3, with 8 bases aligning to TRBD1. Germline CDR1 SGHTA, CDR2 FQGTGA. With V trimmed by 6 bases and J by 8 bases, 8 bases remained unmatched. CDR3 size: 13 residues. CDR3 residues: CASRDYRGSEAFF. The CDR3 DNA reads as TGTGCCAGCAGGGACTACAGGGGGTCCGAAGCTTTCTTT.

This clone has ten or more counts. The sample carries other DNA sequences with the same CDR3. The chain couples TRBV2 to TRBJ1-1; 7 bases line up with TRBD1. Germline CDR1 is SNHLY and CDR2 is FYNNEI. The CDR3 covers 13 residues. V shed 7 bases and J 8 bases; nucleotides not matched to a gene: 10. As DNA, the CDR3 is TGTGCCAGCACCTCGAGCAGGGGGACCGAAGCTTTCTTT. As protein: CASTSSRGTEAFF.

The J gene is TRBJ2-3, the V gene TRBV5-1, with TRBD1 matching over 9 bases. This CDR3 has 15 amino acids. Unmatched junction bases numbered 3, after V lost 4 bases and J lost 0 bases. CDR1 and CDR2 (germline): SGHRS, YFSETQ. CDR3 sequence: CASSADRGSTDTQYF. In DNA form, the CDR3 reads TGCGCCAGCAGCGCGGACAGGGGTAGCACAGATACGCAGTATTTT.